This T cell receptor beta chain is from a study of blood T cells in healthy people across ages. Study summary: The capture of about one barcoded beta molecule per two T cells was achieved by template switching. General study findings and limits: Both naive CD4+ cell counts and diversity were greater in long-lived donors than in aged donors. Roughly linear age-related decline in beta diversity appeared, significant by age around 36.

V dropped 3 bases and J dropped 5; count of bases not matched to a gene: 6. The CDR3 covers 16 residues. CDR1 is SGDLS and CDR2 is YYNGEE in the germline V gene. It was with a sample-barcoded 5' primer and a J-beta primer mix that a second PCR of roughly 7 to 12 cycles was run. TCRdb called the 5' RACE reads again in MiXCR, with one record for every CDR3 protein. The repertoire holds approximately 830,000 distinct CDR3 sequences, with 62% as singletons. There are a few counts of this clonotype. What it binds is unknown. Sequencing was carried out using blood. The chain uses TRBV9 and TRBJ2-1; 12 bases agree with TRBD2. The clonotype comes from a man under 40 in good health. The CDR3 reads CASSALAGGSHNEQFF. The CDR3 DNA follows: TGTGCCAGCAGCGCACTAGCGGGGGGTTCCCACAATGAGCAGTTCTTC.